Each of the 12 T cell receptor beta chains below was sequenced from the same sample in a study of OX40 agonist ivuxolimab in advanced cancers. Profiled with immunoSEQ multiplex PCR; TCRdb holds only in-frame clones, not every one. The sample holds 55,000 to 75,000 clones, approximately 91% seen once. The sequences come from CD4+ or CD8+ T cells sorted from blood, collected in a trial of the OX40 agonist ivuxolimab. The receptor source for this set is an adult with an advanced solid tumor such as melanoma, head and neck, liver or kidney cancer.

The CDR3 here is CASSFGTDYYEQYF. The DNA for the CDR3 is TGTGCCAGCAGCTTCGGGACAGATTATTACGAGCAGTACTTC. The chain recombines TRBV11-2 with TRBJ2-7; 7 bases are shared with TRBD1. Per germline, CDR1 SGHAT and CDR2 FQNNGV. Trimming cost V 3 bases and J 4 bases; bases outside gene matches: 6. CDR3 length: 14 amino acids.

The chain carries TRBV14 and TRBJ2-7, with 8 bases lining up with TRBD2. V gave up 4 bases and J gave up 1 base; unmatched junction bases: 6. The CDR3 is 15 residues long. Germline CDR1 reads SGHDN; CDR2 reads FVKESK. CDR3 DNA: TGTGCCAGCAGCCCCCTAGCGGGCGCGTCCTACGAGCAGTACTTC. This sequence encodes CASSPLAGASYEQYF.

The chain links TRBV11-2 to TRBJ2-7; TRBD2 agrees at 10 bases. J gave up 4 bases and V 0 bases, and 9 bases lay outside the gene matches. The CDR3 is made up of 17 amino acids. The germline V gene encodes CDR1 SGHAT and CDR2 FQNNGV. The CDR3 DNA reads as TGTGCCAGCAGCTTAGATCACCTAGCGGGAGTGGTATACGAGCAGTACTTC. Its protein product is CASSLDHLAGVVYEQYF.

The V call is TRBV28, the J call TRBJ2-1, with D perhaps matching TRBD2 (6 bases). Trimming pared 6 bases from V and 0 bases from J, leaving 12 bases between. The germline V gene encodes CDR1 MDHEN and CDR2 SYDVKM. There are 15 residues in the CDR3. CDR3 residues: CASREHGSSYNEQFF. The DNA of the CDR3 is TGTGCCAGCAGGGAACACGGGAGCTCCTACAATGAGCAGTTCTTC.

V gene TRBV28 combines with J gene TRBJ2-1, with a weak D call TRBD2 (6 bases). V shed 1 base and J shed 9 bases, with 7 bases lying between them. Germline V gene lookup returns CDR1 MDHEN and CDR2 SYDVKM. The CDR3 length is 12 residues. Here the CDR3 reads CASSLLAAEQFF. DNA for the CDR3: TGTGCCAGCAGTTTATTAGCGGCTGAGCAGTTCTTC.

The V and J genes are TRBV28 and TRBJ2-5; TRBD1 is a possible D gene (5 bases). The germline gives CDR1 MDHEN, CDR2 SYDVKM. Trimming stripped 7 bases from V and 5 bases from J, with 20 bases between. This CDR3 comprises 15 residues. The CDR3 bases are TGTGCCAGCACCCTCGGCGCTGGGGCTGGGGAGACCCAGTACTTC. Translating it yields CASTLGAGAGETQYF.

The chain uses TRBV4-1 and TRBJ2-7; D possibly corresponds to TRBD1 (6 bases). This CDR3 region has 15 residues. V lost 0 bases and J lost 2, with 11 bases in between. Germline CDR1 reads MGHRA; CDR2 reads YSYEKL. The CDR3 DNA sequence: TGCGCCAGCAGCCAAGAGAACAGGGCCCCCTACGAGCAGTACTTC. Amino acid sequence: CASSQENRAPYEQYF.

The chain uses TRBV27 and TRBJ2-1; weak D call: TRBD2 (6 bases). The germline V gene encodes CDR1 MNHEY and CDR2 SMNVEV (reference sequence). V lost 2 bases and J 4 bases, leaving 9 bases between the germline ends. This CDR3 contains 14 residues. CDR3 protein: CASSLQGGYNEQFF. Written as DNA, the CDR3 is TGTGCCAGCAGTTTACAGGGAGGATACAATGAGCAGTTCTTC.

The chain uses TRBV28 and TRBJ1-1; D unresolved. Germline CDR1 is MDHEN and CDR2 is SYDVKM. V lost 7 bases, J lost 4 bases, and 13 bases lay in between. The CDR3 has 13 amino acids. The chain's CDR3 is CASIEEGGTEAFF. The CDR3, as DNA: TGTGCCAGCATCGAAGAGGGCGGCACTGAAGCTTTCTTT.

V usage is TRBV28 and J usage is TRBJ2-7; D assignment may be TRBD1 or TRBD2 (6 bases each). Trimming took 3 bases from V and 4 from J, leaving 13 bases between them. The germline CDR1 and CDR2 sequences are MDHEN and SYDVKM. The CDR3 is 14 amino acids. CDR3 protein: CASSLGGPKYEQYF. In DNA form, the CDR3 reads TGTGCCAGCAGTTTGGGGGGCCCTAAATACGAGCAGTACTTC.

The V and J genes are TRBV4-1 and TRBJ2-7, with 9 bases fitting TRBD1. The CDR3 consists of 15 residues. CDR1 and CDR2 (germline): MGHRA, YSYEKL. Trimming took 3 bases from V and 0 from J; bases not matched to a gene: 3. This CDR3 reads CASSQGQGPSYEQYF. CDR3 DNA sequence: TGCGCCAGCAGCCAGGGACAGGGACCCTCCTACGAGCAGTACTTC.

The rearrangement uses TRBV7-9 and TRBJ2-5; 8 bases fit TRBD2. The germline V gene has CDR1 SEHNR and CDR2 FQNEAQ (reference sequence). The CDR3 sequence is 13 residues long. J was trimmed by 5 bases and V by 1 base; bases with no gene match: 0. CDR3 in DNA: TGTGCCAGCAGCTTAGGCGGGGGGGAGACCCAGTACTTC. Residues: CASSLGGGETQYF.